This note documents a single TCR beta chain sequence. This entry comes from a study of control samples from healthy donors and cancer patients. Some clones are missing from TCRdb's copy, which holds only in-frame ones; the method was immunoSEQ multiplex PCR. The data hold roughly 200,000 clones, with just under 95% observed a single time. CDR1 is SQVTM and CDR2 is ANQGSEA in the germline V gene. The CDR3 contains 15 residues. J lost 4 bases, V lost 8 bases, and 14 bases had no gene match. This receptor was identified in a man aged 45-65 years in good health. The material sequenced was blood. V is TRBV29-1 and J is TRBJ1-1; 9 nucleotides match TRBD1. CDR3 sequence (DNA): TGCAGCTCCAAGGCTTTACAGGGGGCCGGCACTGAAGCTTTCTTT. Protein: CSSKALQGAGTEAFF.